The following is a T cell receptor (beta chain) sequence with its context. This sample stems from a study of shared clonotypes between healthy human individuals. V lost 6 bases to trimming and J lost 0 bases, with 11 bases between them. Germline CDR1 KGHSH, CDR2 LQKENI. The CDR3 contains 15 residues. Libraries were prepared by immunoSEQ multiplex PCR; TCRdb keeps only in-frame clonotypes and omits some of them. The table shows about 1.1 million clones, with roughly 80% occurring only once. The chain joins TRBV18 to TRBJ1-4; no clear D gene. Input material: memory CD4+ T cells from PBMCs. As to subset: CD45RA-negative fraction. The clonotype was recovered from a man between 18 and 29 years old in good health. Some clones in this sample may be carry-over from other donors' samples. The CDR3 is CASSPRRATNEKLFF. The CDR3 DNA sequence: TGTGCCAGCTCCCCTCGGAGGGCAACTAATGAAAAACTGTTTTTT.